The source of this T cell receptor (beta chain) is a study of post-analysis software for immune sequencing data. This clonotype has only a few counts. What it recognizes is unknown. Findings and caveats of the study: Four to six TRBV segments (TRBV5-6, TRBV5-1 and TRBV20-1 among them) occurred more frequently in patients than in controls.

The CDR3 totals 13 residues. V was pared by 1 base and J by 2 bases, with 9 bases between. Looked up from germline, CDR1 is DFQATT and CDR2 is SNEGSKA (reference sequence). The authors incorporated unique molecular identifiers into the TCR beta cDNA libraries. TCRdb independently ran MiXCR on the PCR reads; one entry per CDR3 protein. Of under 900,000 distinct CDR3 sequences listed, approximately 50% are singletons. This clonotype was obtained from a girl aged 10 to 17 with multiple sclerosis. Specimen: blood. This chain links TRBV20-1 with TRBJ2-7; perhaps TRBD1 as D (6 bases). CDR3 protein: CSARVAGAYEQYF. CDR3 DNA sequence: TGCAGTGCTAGAGTGGCAGGGGCCTACGAGCAGTACTTC.